This is a list of T cell receptor beta chains from one sample in a study of technical replicates of blood from several donors. The repertoire was sequenced with immunoSEQ multiplex PCR; TCRdb's copy has only in-frame clones and lacks some. The table records tens of thousands of clones, 95% of them present only once. Sequencing was carried out using T cells isolated from PBMCs. Receptors originate from a human donor in good health. Each CDR3 is given with its conserved first and last residue. The order of the fields is clone size, V gene, J gene, D gene, CDR3 DNA, CDR3 protein. A D gene is named only where the DNA matches it firmly. Clone size is stated in some rows and not others, as once, few, many or a class when expanded.

>once|TRBV19|TRBJ1-2|TRBD1
TGTGCCAGTTTTGGACAGGGGGCGAAGGAAGATGGCTACACCTTC
CASFGQGAKEDGYTF
>.|TRBV5-4|TRBJ2-5|TRBD2
TGTGCCAGCAGCACGCCTAGCGGAGGATCCCAAGAGACCCAGTACTTC
CASSTPSGGSQETQYF
>.|TRBV29-1|TRBJ2-1|TRBD2
TGCAGCGTTGGTAGCGGGAGCGATGAGCAGTTCTTC
CSVGSGSDEQFF
>.|TRBV5-1|TRBJ1-1|TRBD1
TGCGCCAGCAGCGCCGGGACAGAGATGAACACTGAAGCTTTCTTT
CASSAGTEMNTEAFF
>.|TRBV19|TRBJ1-5|TRBD1
TGTGCCAGTAGTATAGCCTGGGACAGGGGAAATCAGCCCCAGCATTTT
CASSIAWDRGNQPQHF
>once|TRBV7-8|TRBJ2-1|TRBD1
TGTGCCAGCAGCTTGGGAGGACAGGGGTTCTACAATGAGCAGTTCTTC
CASSLGGQGFYNEQFF
>.|TRBV19|TRBJ2-7|.
TGTGCCAGTAGTGCCAGTTCCTACGAGCAGTACTTC
CASSASSYEQYF
>.|TRBV6-5|TRBJ1-5|.
TGTGCCAGCAGCCTTAATTTAAATCAGCCCCAGCATTTT
CASSLNLNQPQHF
>.|TRBV27|TRBJ2-7|.
TGTGCCAGCAGTTTAGCCCTATCCTCCTACGAGCAGTACTTC
CASSLALSSYEQYF
>.|TRBV6-6|TRBJ1-2|.
TGTGCCAGCCGGGAGCATGGCTACACCTTC
CASREHGYTF
>.|TRBV6-1|TRBJ2-2|.
TGTGCCAGCAGATGGGGGGGCGACACCGGGGAGCTGTTTTTT
CASRWGGDTGELFF
>.|TRBV15|TRBJ2-7|TRBD1
TGTGCCACCAGCAGAGGACAGGGGACCTACGAGCAGTACTTC
CATSRGQGTYEQYF
>.|TRBV9|TRBJ1-4|TRBD1
TGTGCCAGCAGCGTAGGTACAGGGGTCGGAACTAATGAAAAACTGTTTTTT
CASSVGTGVGTNEKLFF
>.|TRBV7-8|TRBJ2-1|TRBD2
TGTGCCAGCAGCTTACATACCAGCGGGAGCTCCTACAATGAGCAGTTCTTC
CASSLHTSGSSYNEQFF
>.|TRBV5-6|TRBJ2-7|TRBD2
TGTGCCAGCAGCTTGGCTAGCGGACTCTACGAGCAGTACTTC
CASSLASGLYEQYF
>.|TRBV18|TRBJ2-5|TRBD2
TGTGCCAGCTCACCACCTACAACTAGCGGGAGTAGGGAGACCCAGTACTTC
CASSPPTTSGSRETQYF
>.|TRBV4-2|TRBJ2-6|TRBD1
TGTGCCAGCAGCCAAAGACAGGGGGCAACGACCTACTCTGGGGCCAACGTCCTGACTTTC
CASSQRQGATTYSGANVLTF
>.|TRBV28|TRBJ1-1|TRBD1
TGTGCCAGCAGTTTTACAGGGGCCCAAAACACTGAAGCTTTCTTT
CASSFTGAQNTEAFF
>.|TRBV6-1|TRBJ1-1|TRBD1
TGTGCCAGCAGTCCACAGGGGTCTGACACTGAAGCTTTCTTT
CASSPQGSDTEAFF
>.|TRBV11-1|TRBJ1-1|.
TGTGCCAGCCGGAGGGATTGGAACACTGAAGCTTTCTTT
CASRRDWNTEAFF
>.|TRBV6-5|TRBJ2-7|.
TGTGCCAGCACCCCGGGACAAGACTACGAGCAGTACTTC
CASTPGQDYEQYF
>.|TRBV29-1|TRBJ2-7|TRBD1
TGCAGCGTTGGACGGACAGGGGCCTACGAGCAGTACTTC
CSVGRTGAYEQYF
>.|TRBV27|TRBJ2-7|TRBD2
TGTGCCAGCAGTTTAGCGGGAGGGCCTGGCGAGCAGTACTTC
CASSLAGGPGEQYF
>.|TRBV29-1|TRBJ2-3|TRBD1
TGCAGCGTAGCTAGGGGGCAGGGCACAGATACGCAGTATTTT
CSVARGQGTDTQYF
>.|TRBV7-2|TRBJ1-4|TRBD1
TGTGCCAGCAGCGATCCGGGACAGGGATATGAAAAACTGTTTTTT
CASSDPGQGYEKLFF
>.|TRBV6-5|TRBJ1-2|TRBD1
TGTGCCAGCAGCCCCAGGACAGGATACTATGGCTACACCTTC
CASSPRTGYYGYTF
>.|TRBV29-1|TRBJ2-4|.
TGCAGCGTTGAAAGGTCTAGCCGAGCCAAAAACATTCAGTACTTC
CSVERSSRAKNIQYF
>.|TRBV6-1|TRBJ2-1|TRBD2
TGTGCCAGCAGTGAAGCGGGACTAGCGGGCTCCTACAATGAGCAGTTCTTC
CASSEAGLAGSYNEQFF
>.|TRBV5-1|TRBJ2-3|TRBD1
TGCGCCAGCAGCTTGGTCCCCCAGGGGGCGGGAGATACGCAGTATTTT
CASSLVPQGAGDTQYF
>.|TRBV5-8|TRBJ1-4|.
TGTGCCAGCAGCGCACAGGGTTGGGCGGTTAATGAAAAACTGTTTTTT
CASSAQGWAVNEKLFF
>once|TRBV7-9|TRBJ2-1|TRBD2
TGTGCCAGCATCACCCTGCGGGGGGCTACCAATGAGCAGTTCTTC
CASITLRGATNEQFF
>.|TRBV11-2|TRBJ2-7|.
TGTGCCAGCAGCTCTATCGGTTTCCAGCAGTACTTC
CASSSIGFQQYF
>.|TRBV6-1|TRBJ2-1|TRBD2
TGTGCCAGCAGGACGGGACTAGCGGGAGAAGGTGAGCAGTTCTTC
CASRTGLAGEGEQFF
>.|TRBV6-6|TRBJ2-7|.
TGTGCCAGCAGTTACTCGAACATATTCTTACCCTACGAGCAGTACTTC
CASSYSNIFLPYEQYF
>.|TRBV30|TRBJ2-3|TRBD1
TGTGCCTGGAGGGCTCCGACAGGGGGATACACAGATACGCAGTATTTT
CAWRAPTGGYTDTQYF
>.|TRBV7-3|TRBJ2-7|TRBD2
TGTGCCAGCAGCCTCGGGCTAGCGGGAGGCTTTGACGAGCAGTACTTC
CASSLGLAGGFDEQYF
>.|TRBV6-4|TRBJ2-1|TRBD2
TGTGCCAGCAGTCACGGACTAGCGGGGCACAATGAGCAGTTCTTC
CASSHGLAGHNEQFF
>.|TRBV10-2|TRBJ1-5|.
TGCGCCAGCAGTGATATAGGGAGGCAGCCCCAGCATTTT
CASSDIGRQPQHF
>.|TRBV28|TRBJ1-2|.
TGTGCCAGCAGTTTAGGGCAGTTCTATGGCTACACCTTC
CASSLGQFYGYTF
>.|TRBV6-1|TRBJ2-1|.
TGTGCCAGCAGCGATACAGGTGATGAGCAGTTCTTC
CASSDTGDEQFF
>.|TRBV7-3|TRBJ1-1|.
TGTGCCAGCAGCTTCGGGGGGGTTTTGACTGAAGCTTTCTTT
CASSFGGVLTEAFF
>.|TRBV6-5|TRBJ1-5|.
TGTGCCAGCAGCAACCTTCCAGGGAGCAATCAGCCCCAGCATTTT
CASSNLPGSNQPQHF
>.|TRBV2|TRBJ1-5|.
TGTGCCAGCAGCGGACAATATAGCAATCAGCCCCAGCATTTT
CASSGQYSNQPQHF
>.|TRBV7-3|TRBJ1-1|TRBD1
TGTGCCAGCAGATCCGGGACAGGGGATACTGAAGCTTTCTTT
CASRSGTGDTEAFF
>once|TRBV5-1|TRBJ2-7|TRBD2
TGCGCCAGCAGCTTAGGCCTAGCGGATGAGCAGTACTTC
CASSLGLADEQYF
>.|TRBV19|TRBJ2-7|.
TGTGCCAGTAGTAACCGGGACAACTCCTACGAGCAGTACTTC
CASSNRDNSYEQYF
>.|TRBV7-3|TRBJ2-7|TRBD1
TGTGCCAGCAGCTTTACAGGGGCCGAGCAGTACTTC
CASSFTGAEQYF
>.|TRBV7-6|TRBJ2-3|TRBD2
TGTGCCAGCAGCTTAGCGTTGGCTAGCGGGAGGGGGGATACGCAGTATTTT
CASSLALASGRGDTQYF
>.|TRBV2|TRBJ1-1|.
TGTGCCAGCAGTTTGGGAGGGGAGAACACTGAAGCTTTCTTT
CASSLGGENTEAFF
>once|TRBV19|TRBJ1-1|TRBD1
TGTGCCAGTAGTGGGGACAGAGGTACTGAAGCTTTCTTT
CASSGDRGTEAFF
>.|TRBV18|TRBJ1-2|TRBD1
TGTGCCAGCTCATCGCGGGACAGTTCCTATGGCTACACCTTC
CASSSRDSSYGYTF
>.|TRBV12-5|TRBJ1-4|TRBD1
TGTGCTAGTGGCCCCGACAGGGGGGCTGAAAAACTGTTTTTT
CASGPDRGAEKLFF
>.|TRBV7-3|TRBJ2-5|.
TGTGCCAGCAGCTTAACGGGGCAGATGGAGACCCAGTACTTC
CASSLTGQMETQYF
>.|TRBV6-1|TRBJ2-1|TRBD2
TGTGCCAGCAGTGAAATGGGACTAGCAGGTACCAATGAGCAGTTCTTC
CASSEMGLAGTNEQFF
>.|TRBV13|TRBJ2-1|.
TGTGCCAGCAGCTTAGGACAGGGGAGGGAGCAGTTCTTC
CASSLGQGREQFF
>.|TRBV5-1|TRBJ1-2|TRBD1
TGCGCCAGCAGCTGGGACAGGGTACGCTACACCTTC
CASSWDRVRYTF
>.|TRBV27|TRBJ2-1|.
TGTGCCAGCAGTTTATACATTTACAATGAGCAGTTCTTC
CASSLYIYNEQFF
>.|TRBV18|TRBJ2-4|TRBD2
TGTGCCAGCTCACCTCTAGCGGGAGTATCGGGGGAATTAGCCAAAAACATTCAGTACTTC
CASSPLAGVSGELAKNIQYF
>.|TRBV27|TRBJ2-2|TRBD1
TGTGCCAGTTCCGGGCAGGGGGTAATCGGGGAGCTGTTTTTT
CASSGQGVIGELFF